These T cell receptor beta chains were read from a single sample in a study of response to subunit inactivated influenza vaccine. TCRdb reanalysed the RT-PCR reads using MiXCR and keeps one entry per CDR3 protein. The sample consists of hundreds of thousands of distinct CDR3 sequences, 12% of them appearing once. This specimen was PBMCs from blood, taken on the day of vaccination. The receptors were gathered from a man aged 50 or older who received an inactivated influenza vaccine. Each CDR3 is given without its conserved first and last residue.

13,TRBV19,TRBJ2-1,ASSWRAFSYNEQF
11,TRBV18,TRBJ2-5,ASSPNRQETQY
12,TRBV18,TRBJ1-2,ASSLGRWDYGYT
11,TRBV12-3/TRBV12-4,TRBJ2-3,ASSLSYSDTQY
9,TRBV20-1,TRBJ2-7,SSGTDYEQY
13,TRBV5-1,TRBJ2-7,ASSLLRDISYEQY
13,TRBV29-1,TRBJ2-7,SVEGGPGQTYEQY
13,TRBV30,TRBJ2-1,AWSEGAHRYNEQF
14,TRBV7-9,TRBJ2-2,ASTKSGTANTGELF
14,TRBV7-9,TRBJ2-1,ASSPVPSAGENEQF
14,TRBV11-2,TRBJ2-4,ASSLDLVLAKNIQY
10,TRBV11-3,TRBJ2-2,ASRLGTGELF
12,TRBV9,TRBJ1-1,ASSGRTGGTEAF
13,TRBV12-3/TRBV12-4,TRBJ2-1,ASSLPGTRYNEQF
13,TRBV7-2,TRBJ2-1,ASSLVGVAYNEQF
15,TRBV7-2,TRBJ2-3,ASSPRTSGRRGDTQY
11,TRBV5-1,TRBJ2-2,ASSWTSAGELF
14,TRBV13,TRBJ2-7,ASSYITGTGVHEQY
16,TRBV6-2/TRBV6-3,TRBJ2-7,ASSDTDRVSGWFYEQY
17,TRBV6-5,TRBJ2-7,ASSYRSTSGGTYSYEQY